These T cell receptor beta chains were read from a single sample in a study of blood T cell repertoires in COVID-19. This table comes from immunoSEQ multiplex PCR, and its TCRdb copy is limited to in-frame clones, with some not included. In the table there are around 130,000 clones, under 95% of which are singletons. Material: peripheral blood. These receptors all come from a man aged 55-75 years with COVID-19, enrolled during active disease. CDR3s include the opening cysteine and the closing phenylalanine or tryptophan. D genes are given only for firm matches. Rows give clone size only sometimes, using once, few, many, or a class for an expanded clone.

d_call clone_size j_call v_call cdr3_aa cdr3_nt
TRBD1 NA TRBJ2-1 TRBV7-8 CASSSTGTDYNEQFF TGTGCCAGCAGCTCCACCGGGACAGATTACAATGAGCAGTTCTTC
TRBD2 NA TRBJ2-7 TRBV9 CASSVAGGLASEQYF TGTGCCAGCAGCGTAGCTGGGGGACTAGCGAGCGAGCAGTACTTC
TRBD1 NA TRBJ1-1 TRBV6-2/TRBV6-3 CASSYDRGNMNTEAFF TGTGCCAGCAGCTATGACAGGGGGAATATGAACACTGAAGCTTTCTTT
NA NA TRBJ2-6 TRBV2 CASTLGVSGANVLTF TGTGCCAGCACTCTGGGAGTCTCTGGGGCCAACGTCCTGACTTTC
NA NA TRBJ2-7 TRBV9 CASSPWPDSTYYEQYF TGTGCCAGCAGCCCCTGGCCGGACAGTACCTACTACGAGCAGTACTTC
NA NA TRBJ1-1 TRBV30 CAWTPVPDRTFTEAFF TGTGCCTGGACCCCTGTCCCGGACAGAACATTCACTGAAGCTTTCTTT
TRBD1 NA TRBJ1-1 TRBV19 CASTIPNRGWDTEAFF TGTGCCAGTACCATCCCAAACAGGGGCTGGGACACTGAAGCTTTCTTT
TRBD1 NA TRBJ1-1 TRBV12-3/TRBV12-4 CASRQQGTTEAFF TGTGCCAGCAGACAACAGGGGACCACTGAAGCTTTCTTT
TRBD2 NA TRBJ2-7 TRBV7-8 CASSLKTSGLYGSYEQYF TGTGCCAGCAGCTTGAAGACTAGCGGGTTATATGGGTCCTACGAGCAGTACTTC
NA NA TRBJ2-7 TRBV28 CASSFGGTGYEQYF TGTGCCAGCAGTTTCGGGGGGACAGGCTACGAGCAGTACTTC
TRBD1 NA TRBJ1-4 TRBV7-2 CASSLGGQGHEKLFF TGTGCCAGCAGCTTAGGGGGACAGGGTCATGAAAAACTGTTTTTT
NA NA TRBJ2-7 TRBV19 CASSIGTDDYEQYF TGTGCCAGTAGTATAGGGACAGACGACTACGAGCAGTACTTC
TRBD2 NA TRBJ2-7 TRBV9 CASSVSTGGGEQYF TGTGCCAGCAGCGTATCGACGGGAGGAGGCGAGCAGTACTTC
NA NA TRBJ2-7 TRBV28 CASRDPLGESSYEQYF TGTGCCAGCAGGGACCCTTTGGGAGAGAGCTCCTACGAGCAGTACTTC
TRBD2 NA TRBJ2-7 TRBV28 CASSPPTGTRSNEQYF TGTGCCAGCAGTCCCCCTACCGGGACTAGGTCGAACGAGCAGTACTTC
NA NA TRBJ1-2 TRBV5-1 CASSLAVSNYGYTF TGCGCCAGCAGCTTGGCCGTGTCCAACTATGGCTACACCTTC
TRBD1 NA TRBJ2-7 TRBV7-8 CASSLDRGYEQYF TGTGCCAGCAGTCTGGACAGGGGCTACGAGCAGTACTTC
NA once TRBJ2-2 TRBV6-5 CASSTPGTGELFF TGTGCCAGCAGTACACCCGGGACCGGGGAGCTGTTTTTT
TRBD2 NA TRBJ2-1 TRBV6-5 CASVNLAGAYNEQFF TGTGCCAGCGTTAACCTAGCGGGAGCCTACAATGAGCAGTTCTTC
NA NA TRBJ2-1 TRBV3-1/TRBV3-2 CASSPVAYPLNNEQFF TGTGCCAGCAGCCCGGTAGCTTACCCATTAAACAATGAGCAGTTCTTC
TRBD1 NA TRBJ1-5 TRBV27 CANSTGGNQPQHF TGTGCCAACAGCACAGGGGGGAATCAGCCCCAGCATTTT
TRBD2 NA TRBJ2-3 TRBV7-2 CASSSLGTSGTGDTQYF TGTGCCAGCAGCTCCCTCGGGACTAGCGGGACAGGAGATACGCAGTATTTT
NA once TRBJ2-3 TRBV7-9 CASSLGGSPDTQYF TGTGCCAGCAGCTTAGGAGGATCCCCAGATACGCAGTATTTT
NA few TRBJ2-5 TRBV3-1/TRBV3-2 CASRDSRETQYF TGTGCCAGCCGGGACTCACGCGAGACCCAGTACTTC
NA NA TRBJ2-7 TRBV4-1 CASSQDQGLSYEQYF TGCGCCAGCAGCCAAGATCAGGGGCTCTCCTACGAGCAGTACTTC
NA NA TRBJ1-3 TRBV3-1/TRBV3-2 CASSQGETWNWNTIYF TGTGCCAGCAGCCAAGGGGAGACATGGAACTGGAACACCATATATTTT
TRBD2 NA TRBJ2-7 TRBV5-1 CASSFSSGTYEQYF TGCGCCAGCAGCTTCTCTAGCGGAACCTACGAGCAGTACTTC
TRBD2 NA TRBJ2-1 TRBV19 CASSSTGTSGNRQFF TGTGCCAGTAGTAGTACCGGGACTAGCGGGAACCGGCAGTTCTTC
NA NA TRBJ1-4 TRBV19 CASSNPWGATNEKLFF TGTGCCAGTAGTAACCCGTGGGGGGCAACTAATGAAAAACTGTTTTTT
TRBD1 few TRBJ1-2 TRBV27 CASSYQGGNYGYTF TGTGCCAGCAGTTATCAGGGGGGTAACTATGGCTACACCTTC
TRBD1 NA TRBJ1-2 TRBV5-4 CASSQDRYSDGYTF TGTGCCAGCAGCCAGGACAGGTACTCCGATGGCTACACCTTC